The 4 T cell receptor beta chains below all came from one sample that was sequenced in a study of Tregs in tolerant kidney transplant recipients. Sequencing used immunoSEQ multiplex PCR; TCRdb keeps in-frame clones, though not all of them. The sample has about 83,000 clones, approximately 98% seen once. The sequenced sample was CD4+ T cells from blood, obtained before the transplant. These receptors originate from a human donor who received a combined kidney and bone marrow transplant.

This rearrangement joins TRBV29-1 to TRBJ1-4; the D is unclear. V shed 7 bases and J shed 5 bases, with 14 bases lying between them. The CDR3 runs to 13 residues. Germline V gene sequence: CDR1 SQVTM, CDR2 ANQGSEA. The CDR3 nucleotides read TGCAGCGGTTCAAATAGCGGGAATGAAAAACTGTTTTTT. This translates into CSGSNSGNEKLFF.

V usage is TRBV28 and J usage is TRBJ1-1; possibly TRBD1 for D (6 bases). Looked up from germline, CDR1 is MDHEN and CDR2 is SYDVKM. The CDR3 contains 15 residues. V was pared by 1 base and J by 3 bases, with 12 bases between. For the CDR3, the DNA is TGTGCCAGCAGTTTATACAGGGCAAGGTACACTGAAGCTTTCTTT. It specifies CASSLYRARYTEAFF.

CDR3 sequence reads: CAWTSRGQGGLGNYGYTF. The CDR3 DNA is TGTGCCTGGACCTCGCGGGGGCAGGGCGGGCTAGGTAACTATGGCTACACCTTC. The chain combines TRBV30 with TRBJ1-2; D possibly corresponds to TRBD1 (6 bases). Germline V gives CDR1 GTSNPN, CDR2 SVGIG (reference sequence). CDR3 size: 18 residues. V shed 4 bases and J shed 1 base, with 25 bases lying between them.

This clone has only one observation. V and J are TRBV11-3 and TRBJ2-3; 8 bases fit TRBD2. CDR3 size: 15 residues. The germline V gene encodes CDR1 SGHNT and CDR2 YENEEA. V trimming: 6 bases; J trimming: 4 bases; junction bases outside the gene matches: 9. CDR3 DNA: TGTGCCAGCAGAATTTCGGCGGGAGGATCAGATACGCAGTATTTT. Protein product: CASRISAGGSDTQYF.